This paragraph covers one TCR beta chain sequence. Its antigen is undetermined. V was shortened by 4 bases and J by 2 bases, with 13 bases between the two germline ends. Per germline, CDR1 SGHRS and CDR2 YFSETQ. This CDR3 has 14 residues. This entry comes from a study of T cells after yellow fever vaccination. Study-wide findings and caveats: FACS-sorted repertoires could contain abundant clonotypes contaminating from the bulk population.

TCRdb passed the 5' RACE reads through MiXCR, listing each CDR3 protein once. This repertoire shows about 400,000 distinct CDR3 sequences, around a tenth found once; its top ten account for around 19%. The specimen comprised PBMCs, sampled on the day of the first yellow fever vaccination. The chain uses TRBV5-1 and TRBJ2-7; D remains unclear. This receptor was identified in a man aged 18 to 29 who received the YFV17D yellow fever vaccine. CDR3 DNA sequence: TGCGCCAGCAGCGCCACATTCGGTCCCTACGAGCAGTACTTC. Protein sequence: CASSATFGPYEQYF.